This record covers a single T cell receptor (beta chain). Which antigen it targets is not known. No base-level quality is on record; no much larger clone is a single base apart. Genomic DNA for TCR repertoire analysis was extracted from either whole blood samples or PBMCs. This entry comes from a study of somatic reversion in DOCK8 deficiency (TCRdb year 2020). Broadly, across the study: In the study, T cell receptor beta repertoires were compared across three groups: DOCK8-deficient patients, DOCK8-revertant patients and healthy volunteers. The ways in which somatic reversion of pathogenic DOCK8 variants alters lymphocyte differentiation and function in DOCK8 deficiency were investigated. DOCK8-deficient patients in the study had been reported previously. Points the paper makes about the study in general: The source material for each sample, whole blood versus PBMCs, was not specified per sample in the methods.

CDR1 and CDR2, per the germline V gene, are MNHNS and SASEGT. V drops 6 bases and J drops 3 bases, leaving 9 bases in between. Reading from cysteine to phenylalanine, the CDR3 counts 13 amino acids. The kept DNA is CDR3 alone, 39 bases in frame from the first base. To prepare the library, multiplex PCR was applied. One-step amplicon PCR with EuroClonality-NGS primers was used to generate TRB libraries from around 92 ng genomic DNA. Sequencing of TRB amplicons was performed on Illumina MiSeq instruments using 2 x 250 bp version 2 chemistry. In the original analysis: IMGT/HighV-QUEST was used for primary TRB sequence analysis and V(D)J annotation. Repertoire diversity and composition were evaluated with VDJtools after nonfunctional clones were removed and downsampling was applied for comparisons between samples. Clones were called with MiXCR by TCRdb after fastp trimmed the public reads at Q25, and only in-frame beta chains were retained. For every CDR3 protein sequence, its rows merge into one entry that carries the most common genes and DNA. TCRdb, rather than the study authors, made the V and J calls. A total of roughly 400 distinct CDR3 sequences appear in this sample, under 20% of them only once. The biggest ten clones account for around two fifths of the sample.

The V and J genes are TRBV6-1 and TRBJ1-5, with no confidently assigned D gene. The receptor's source is a human donor with DOCK8 deficiency. The sample taken for sequencing was peripheral blood. The bases read TGTGCCAGCAGGGAGGACCTCAATCAGCCCCAGCATTTT. It specifies CASREDLNQPQHF.